A selection of T cell receptor beta chains follows, all from one sample in a study of cytotoxic CD8 clonotypes in ibrutinib-treated CLL. Sequencing used immunoSEQ multiplex PCR; TCRdb keeps in-frame clones, though not all of them. The sample holds roughly 160,000 clones, approximately 77% seen once. The sample here was PBMCs, taken after 12 months of ibrutinib treatment. The source is a human donor with chronic lymphocytic leukemia. Each CDR3 is given with its conserved first and last residue. The D gene is left open where the match is weak. Clone size is shown for a subset of rows, as once, few, many or a class of expanded clone.

clone size	D gene	J gene	V gene	CDR3 DNA	CDR3 protein
NA	TRBD2	TRBJ2-7	TRBV14	TGTGCCAGCAGCCAAGAGAGCGGGAGGGCCTACGAGCAGTACTTC	CASSQESGRAYEQYF
NA	NA	TRBJ2-7	TRBV27	TGTGCCAGCAGTCTAGGGACCGGGACGGGAGTCTACGAGCAGTACTTC	CASSLGTGTGVYEQYF
NA	TRBD2	TRBJ2-5	TRBV10-3	TGTGCCATTGGAAGCGGGGGGCACCAAGAGACCCAGTACTTC	CAIGSGGHQETQYF
once	TRBD1	TRBJ1-1	TRBV27	TGTGCCAGCAGACGGGACAGGGGGAACACTGAAGCTTTCTTT	CASRRDRGNTEAFF
NA	NA	TRBJ1-3	TRBV30	TGTGCCTGGAGTCCCGACCTGCTCTCGGCCGGAAACACCATATATTTT	CAWSPDLLSAGNTIYF
NA	NA	TRBJ2-1	TRBV28	TGTGCCAGCAGCGGGAGTGGAAGGAATGAGCAGTTCTTC	CASSGSGRNEQFF
NA	NA	TRBJ1-3	TRBV4-3	TGCGCCAGCAGCCAAGGCCGTGGGACGGGTGAAAACACCATATATTTT	CASSQGRGTGENTIYF
NA	TRBD1	TRBJ2-3	TRBV30	TGTGCCTGGAGTGTACGGGACAGGGTGAGAGATACGCAGTATTTT	CAWSVRDRVRDTQYF
NA	NA	TRBJ2-3	TRBV19	TGTGCCAGTAGTATAGACGGGAGCCGTCCAGATACGCAGTATTTT	CASSIDGSRPDTQYF
NA	NA	TRBJ1-6	TRBV6-5	TGTGCCAGCAGTTACTCGTGGCAGGGTAATTCACCCCTCCACTTT	CASSYSWQGNSPLHF